Shown below are 5 T cell receptor beta chains from a single sample sequenced in a study of human T cells and chemical hapten exposure. Each CDR3 protein is one row after TCRdb ran MiXCR on the RACE reads. In the table there are 360,000 or so distinct CDR3 sequences, about 6% of which are singletons. Documented time point: patch test 2, 6 weeks after DPC sensitization. Treatment reported: therapeutic diphenylcyclopropenone sensitization with weekly scalp DPC. This specimen consisted of whole blood, obtained in connection with sensitization to the hapten diphenylcyclopropenone (DPC). These receptors all come from a woman between 18 and 29 years old with alopecia areata. Some clones in this sample may be carry-over from other donors' samples.

In this sample, this clonotype turned up a few times. This chain connects TRBV10-3 to TRBJ2-3, with 10 bases fitting TRBD1. V gave up 3 bases and J gave up 0 bases; unmatched junction bases: 12. Germline lookup yields CDR1 ENHRY and CDR2 SYGVKD. This CDR3 contains 19 residues. CDR3 coding DNA: TGTGCCATCAGTGATTTCGCGGGACAGGGGATTTCTAGCACAGATACGCAGTATTTT. It specifies CAISDFAGQGISSTDTQYF.

This clonotype was counted many times. The V call is TRBV4-3, the J call TRBJ1-6; unclear D gene. V dropped 0 bases and J dropped 10 bases, with 13 bases sitting between them. This CDR3 has 15 residues. Germline lookup yields CDR1 LGHNA and CDR2 YSLEER. The CDR3 DNA reads as TGCGCCAGCAGCCAAGAACCAACCGTGGGGTCACCCCTCCACTTT. Translated: CASSQEPTVGSPLHF.

On this clonotype itself: This may arise from a read error, as a much more abundant clone is one base away. Because the CDR3 is missing its conserved closing phenylalanine or tryptophan, this is likely a read error. This chain joins TRBV6-6 and TRBJ1-1, with D possibly matching TRBD1 (6 bases). The CDR3 spans 14 residues. From germline, CDR1 is MNHNY and CDR2 SVGAGI (reference sequence). The V and J ends lost 4 bases and 6 bases respectively, with 15 bases between them. This CDR3 is CASSFAEGGAEAFL. DNA of the CDR3: TGTGCCAGCAGTTTCGCCGAGGGGGGAGCTGAAGCTTTCTTA.

This clonotype has only a few counts. J is TRBJ1-3 and V is TRBV7-9; 7 bases match TRBD1. From germline, CDR1 is SEHNR and CDR2 FQNEAQ (reference sequence). The junction had 20 bases not matched to a gene; V was cut back by 2 bases and J by 1 base. The CDR3 runs to 21 residues. In DNA, the CDR3 is TGTGCCAGCAGCTTATACGGACAGGCCCTTGAGGGCGGCAGGTCTGGAAACACCATATATTTT. Amino acid sequence: CASSLYGQALEGGRSGNTIYF.

There are a few counts of this clonotype. The chain couples TRBV7-9 to TRBJ2-2; the D gene is possibly TRBD1 (6 bases). The germline V gene has CDR1 SEHNR and CDR2 FQNEAQ (reference sequence). This CDR3 contains 16 residues. The V gene lost 2 bases and the J gene lost 0 bases, with 10 bases spanning the gap. In DNA, the CDR3 is TGTGCCAGCAGCTTACAGGGGACATCGAACACCGGGGAGCTGTTTTTT. Translation: CASSLQGTSNTGELFF. Supplemented by reference TRBV7-9 and TRBJ2-2, the full variable domain reads DTGVSQNPRHKITKRGQNVTFRCDPISEHNRLYWYRQTLGQGPEFLTYFQNEAQLEKSRLLSDRFSAERPKGSFSTLEIQRTEQGDSAMYLCASSLQGTSNTGELFFGEGSRLTVL.